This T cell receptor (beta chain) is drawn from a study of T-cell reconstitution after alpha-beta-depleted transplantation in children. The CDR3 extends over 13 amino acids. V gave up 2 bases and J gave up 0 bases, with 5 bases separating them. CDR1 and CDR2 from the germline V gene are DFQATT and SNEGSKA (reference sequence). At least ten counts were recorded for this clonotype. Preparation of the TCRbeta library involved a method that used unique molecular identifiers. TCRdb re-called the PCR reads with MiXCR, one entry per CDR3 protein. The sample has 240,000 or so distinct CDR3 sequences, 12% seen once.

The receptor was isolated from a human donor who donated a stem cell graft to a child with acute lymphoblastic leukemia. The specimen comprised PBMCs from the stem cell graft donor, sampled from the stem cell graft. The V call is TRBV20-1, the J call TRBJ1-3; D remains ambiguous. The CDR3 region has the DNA TGCAGTGCTAGACGCCACTCTGGAAACACCATATATTTT. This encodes CSARRHSGNTIYF.